The 9 T cell receptor beta chains given below trace back to one sample, sequenced in a study of T cells in localized non-small cell lung cancer. The data were produced by immunoSEQ multiplex PCR, yet TCRdb's version contains in-frame clones alone and is incomplete. The top ten clones hold around a third of a sample with tens of thousands of clones, approximately 78% of them seen once. The sample here was peripheral blood, taken before any cancer treatment. The receptor set was obtained from a male donor aged 60 or over with stage II squamous cell lung carcinoma.

This chain uses TRBV12-5 with TRBJ1-5, with 8 nucleotides matching TRBD1. Germline V gene data show CDR1 as LGHNT and CDR2 as FRNRAP. The CDR3 has 14 amino acids. Unmatched junction bases numbered 3, after V lost 2 bases and J lost 6 bases. The CDR3 loop reads CASGLTTGVQPQHF. The CDR3 DNA reads TGTGCTAGTGGTTTGACGACAGGGGTTCAGCCCCAGCATTTT.

Comments on this clone: In the same sample, other DNA sequences code for this CDR3. V usage is TRBV15 and J usage is TRBJ1-2, with unresolved D. This CDR3 has 13 amino acids. V gave up 0 bases and J gave up 1 base, with 3 bases separating them. Germline loops: CDR1 LNHNV, CDR2 YYDKDF (reference sequence). The CDR3 DNA reads TGTGCCACCAGCAGAGACGTTAACTATGGCTACACCTTC. This gives the protein CATSRDVNYGYTF.

The chain combines TRBV19 with TRBJ2-5; the D gene is possibly TRBD1 (5 bases). Germline loops: CDR1 LNHDA, CDR2 SQIVND (reference sequence). This CDR3 spans 13 amino acids. V lost 5 bases to trimming and J lost 4 bases, with 11 bases between them. The CDR3 reads CASSPSQGETQYF. CDR3 bases: TGTGCCAGTAGTCCCAGCCAGGGAGAGACCCAGTACTTC.

The rearrangement links TRBV25-1 to TRBJ2-2; D gene unclear. CDR1 and CDR2 (germline): MGHDK, SYGVNS. This CDR3 comprises 14 residues. With 2 bases removed from V and 6 bases from J, the gap between germline ends came to 10 bases. The CDR3 sequence is CASSERSIAGELFF. In DNA, the CDR3 is TGTGCCAGCAGTGAAAGGTCCATCGCCGGGGAGCTGTTTTTT.

The rearrangement joins TRBV30 to TRBJ2-3; unclear D gene. CDR1 and CDR2 (germline): GTSNPN, SVGIG (reference sequence). V was clipped by 3 bases and J by 3 bases, with 10 bases between them. This CDR3 comprises 13 residues. CDR3 residues: CAWRPAGTDTQYF. CDR3 nucleotide sequence: TGTGCCTGGAGACCGGCTGGAACAGATACGCAGTATTTT.

This clone showed up just a few times. This chain links TRBV5-1 with TRBJ1-1; D unresolved. The CDR3 has 15 amino acids. The V gene's germline CDR1 is SGHRS and CDR2 YFSETQ. V was clipped by 0 bases and J by 1 base, with 10 bases between them. CDR3 residues: CASSLDGSRNTEAFF. For the CDR3, the DNA is TGCGCCAGCAGCTTGGACGGGTCACGGAACACTGAAGCTTTCTTT.

The gene calls are TRBV2 and TRBJ1-6; TRBD1 matches 7 bases. V shed 8 bases and J 6 bases; nucleotides not matched to a gene: 10. The CDR3 spans 15 residues. From germline, CDR1 is SNHLY and CDR2 FYNNEI. This CDR3 reads CASEADRAGNSPLHF. In DNA form, the CDR3 reads TGTGCCAGCGAAGCCGACAGGGCTGGTAATTCACCCCTCCACTTT.

This chain uses TRBV2 with TRBJ1-5, with D perhaps matching TRBD1 (5 bases). Looked up from germline, CDR1 is SNHLY and CDR2 is FYNNEI. Deletions cut 3 bases from V and 2 bases from J, with 17 bases between. This CDR3 contains 17 residues. CDR3 nucleotide sequence: TGTGCCAGCAGTGATCAAGACAGTTCTAAGCGCAATCAGCCCCAGCATTTT. Translated, it gives CASSDQDSSKRNQPQHF.

The rearrangement joins TRBV6-1 to TRBJ1-1, with 9 bases fitting TRBD1. The CDR3 is made up of 14 amino acids. The germline V gene has CDR1 MNHNS and CDR2 SASEGT. J lost 6 bases, V lost 7 bases, and 9 bases had no gene match. The CDR3 coding sequence is TGTGCCAGCATTCCTGGACAGGGGAGGGCTGAAGCTTTCTTT. As protein: CASIPGQGRAEAFF.